Reported below is one TCR beta chain. This clone was counted a single time. Its antigen remains undetermined. Base qualities are missing; no much larger clone stands one base away. Per the germline V gene (reference sequence), GTSNPN is the CDR1 and SVGIG is the CDR2. The CDR3 starts with the cysteine, ends with the phenylalanine, and has 11 residues. Here the CDR3 DNA is all that survives: 33 bases in frame from base 1. The cohort comprised around 690 healthy bone marrow donors. At the time of sampling, all cohort members were nominally healthy, though unrecorded immune exposures were likely present. The donor was CMV seropositive and belonged to the group of more than 250 seropositive cohort members. A peripheral blood sample was collected from each donor, and TCR beta sequencing was performed on peripheral blood mononuclear cells. Genomic DNA was extracted from the blood cell samples with the Qiagen DNeasy Blood Extraction Kit.

Library method: the immunoSEQ multiplex PCR assay. The multiplex PCR relied on a mix of 60 forward primers for TCR Vbeta segments and 13 reverse primers for TCR Jbeta segments. Amplification of the CDR3 region of rearranged TCR beta genes was performed with a multiplex PCR assay on genomic DNA. Amplified TCR beta libraries were sequenced as 87-base-pair reads on the Illumina HiSeq System. Concerning the study's data processing: A later analysis counted about 80 million unique TCR beta chains across the 650 to 800 repertoires, and roughly 9.9 million of these chains were shared by at least two donors. Raw reads were error-corrected and collapsed into unique sequences by a nearest-neighbor algorithm in which closely related sequences were merged to remove PCR and sequencing errors. Alignment of CDR3 sequences to IMGT reference sequences was used to assign V, D and J gene segments. For a sequence to be retained, at least a six-nucleotide match to both a V gene segment and a J gene segment was required. Rearrangements were classified as productive when the CDR3 lacked stop codons and remained in frame with V and J, and all other rearrangements were classified as non-productive. CDR3 was defined by IMGT convention, running from the second conserved V-encoded cysteine to the conserved J-encoded phenylalanine. Sequences without an unambiguous match to a single V gene segment were excluded from the earlier analysis of several hundred of the donors. An earlier analysis of 550 to 650 of the donors classified V segments as functional when productive rearrangements were above 56.7% and as segregating when the standard deviation between donors was above 5%. A statistical classification framework was developed to diagnose cytomegalovirus status using the catalog of TCR beta chain sequences. In a later analysis, TCR nucleotide sequences were compared against IMGT/GENE-DB human TR gene sequences so that V and J genes could be assigned. In a later analysis, CDR3 sequences and most-parsimonious VDJ recombination scenarios were assigned using the TCRdist pipeline. In a later analysis, every TCR beta chain was defined by the combination of its CDR3 amino acid sequence and its V-gene family, and reads without a unique V-gene family were dropped. To address suspected cross-contamination and a sequencing artifact, a later analysis removed 592 highly shared, low-generation-probability nucleotide sequences. In a later analysis, a clonal expansion index was calculated for each public chain from normalized within-repertoire ranks of inferred template counts. In a later analysis, generation probabilities were computed with a VDJ recombination model fitted to out-of-frame rearrangements, and the resulting probabilities were checked against IGoR. Hypergeometric tests were used in a later analysis to score TCR-TCR, TCR-HLA and TCR-CMV co-occurrence, with a repertoire-size bias correction applied to the TCR pairs. False discovery rates were estimated in a later analysis by permuting HLA or CMV assignments 20 times. In a later analysis, co-occurring TCRs were grouped with DBSCAN, and TCRdist sequence similarity was added when clustering was performed within HLA-allele-positive subsets. Repertoires with fewer than 30,000 or more than 120,000 public chains were left out of co-occurrence clustering, as were a handful of repertoires with anomalous nucleotide sharing. Sourced from immuneACCESS, this table was stored by TCRdb with only in-frame sequences that have V and J called. A share of the clones is absent; for the studies checked, an unresolved V gene accounts for under half, and the remainder has no known explanation. V, J and clone size were drawn from that table, and D and trimming were deduced from the DNA. The sample table lists approximately 64,000 clones, roughly 73% of them with a count of one. The top ten clonotypes cover about 5% of the sample.

This record comes from a study of cytomegalovirus exposure and HLA in healthy donors (dated by TCRdb to the late 2010s). Concerning the study at large: An earlier analysis of 587 of the donors reported roughly 270 Gb of sequence data and 117 million unique TCR beta sequences from roughly 180 million T cells. The number of donors typed differed by locus, with 629-630 for A, B, C, DRB1 and DQB1, more than 500 for DQA1, approximately 580 for DPA1, and around 430 for DPB1. A later analysis re-examined previously published TCR beta repertoires from about 700 donors and added high-resolution HLA genotyping to investigate patterns of TCR occurrence. The study combined high-throughput TCR immunosequencing, statistical association of individual TCRs with disease status, and machine learning to predict cytomegalovirus infection status. HLA typing included class I and class II loci at four-digit resolution. Roughly five DR-DQ haplotypes were treated as single units for association and clustering because of strong linkage in the cohort. On average, approximately 250,000 unique TCR beta nucleotide sequences were sequenced per donor among about 400 genotyped donors of the cohort, with about 19% of those sequences being non-productive. The genetic ancestry cluster associated with self-reported Caucasian donors included 70% to 85% of the 350 to 500 genotyped donors. In a later genetic analysis, genome-wide SNP genotypes for 398 of the 666 donors were used, and that subset was treated as a discovery cohort. To decide whether each TCR beta V gene segment behaved as functional or pseudogenic, an earlier analysis of over 500 of the donors relied on high-throughput TCR beta sequencing. The aim of the study was to test whether cataloging public T cell receptors could identify signatures of past pathogen exposure. Using immunosequencing, the study profiled T cell repertoires from approximately 700 subjects and related those repertoires to cytomegalovirus serostatus. Besides the first cohort of roughly 640 subjects, a separate validation cohort made up of 120 different subjects was used. Rather than using new phenotypic data, the later analysis identified candidate immune exposures from TCR beta sequences and from how often those sequences occurred across donors. All discovery cohort repertoires had been generated using a single sequencing platform. An early release covering roughly 640 HLA-typed donors comprised approximately 300 gigabases of sequencing data and tens of millions of unique TCR sequences. Donor age, sex, ethnicity and CMV serostatus were compiled together with the repertoire data.

What the research found in general, with its limitations: A further reported finding was that TCR beta sequences accurately predicted the HLA-A and HLA-B alleles for most subjects in the first cohort. The presence/absence analyses assumed that sequencing depth was roughly uniform across donors, and that assumption may not be true. A group of highly shared sequence variants was considered likely to be a technical artifact of the sequencing pipeline. Because the 87-base-pair reads could not distinguish some IMGT-functional V segments, including TRBV6-2 and TRBV6-3, those segments were excluded. Compared with equally common non-associated chains, HLA-associated TCR beta chains in a later analysis were more clonally expanded and had lower generation probabilities. Broadly in line with IMGT annotations, most TCR beta V segments showed up in productive rearrangements about 90% or about 30% of the time in an earlier analysis of several hundred of the donors. A later genetic analysis reported fewer N-insertions in productive TCRs among donors in an Asian-associated ancestry cluster than the approximately 700-donor mean. In both the original and validation cohorts, the classifier was reported to diagnose cytomegalovirus status with high specificity and sensitivity. A few of the identified cytomegalovirus-associated TCR beta chains were confirmed in vitro to be specific for cytomegalovirus antigens. Correlated functional status among segregating V segments might reflect linkage disequilibrium, but an unknown experimental factor could not be ruled out. This cohort had only TCR beta chains sequenced, and the lack of alpha or paired-chain data limited which features could be detected. Most CMV-associated TCR beta chains appeared to be HLA-restricted in a later analysis, and the HLA associations seemed to be driven largely by CMV exposure. A total of 150 to 200 TCR beta chains were listed by the study as associated with cytomegalovirus. V-gene and J-gene trimming of TCR beta chains was associated with a missense DCLRE1C variant in a later genetic analysis, and the association was replicated in an independent cohort. Most TCR sequences were observed very rarely across donors, whereas some public TCRs were present in many individuals. Strong co-occurrence of HLA alleles, especially DR and DQ, made assigning TCR associations to individual alleles difficult. In a later analysis, the rate of TCR association differed among HLA loci, with DRB1 alleles having the most associated TCRs and HLA-C alleles having the fewest. A later analysis reported that several top co-occurrence clusters appeared linked to parvovirus B19, influenza, CMV and Epstein-Barr virus. Because HLA typing was missing for some donors at each locus, association tests included only the typed subset. According to the authors, the approach could potentially be generalized to other disease states and immunological phenotypes. Because counts were too low, seventeen rarely observed V segments, including chromosome 9 orphons, were excluded from the earlier analysis of some 540 of the donors. In a later analysis, about 17,000 TCR beta sequences were associated with specific HLA alleles at a false discovery rate of 0.05. For the cohort, immune exposure information was limited to CMV serostatus.

Input material: PBMCs. This chain joins TRBV30 to TRBJ2-5; no D segment can be confidently identified. Gene TRBJ2-7 matches the end of the DNA better, so the J call may be wrong. This receptor was obtained from a male donor in good health and CMV-seropositive. The CDR3 in this case is CAWSVLYEQYF. The bases read TGTGCCTGGAGTGTACTTTACGAGCAGTACTTC.